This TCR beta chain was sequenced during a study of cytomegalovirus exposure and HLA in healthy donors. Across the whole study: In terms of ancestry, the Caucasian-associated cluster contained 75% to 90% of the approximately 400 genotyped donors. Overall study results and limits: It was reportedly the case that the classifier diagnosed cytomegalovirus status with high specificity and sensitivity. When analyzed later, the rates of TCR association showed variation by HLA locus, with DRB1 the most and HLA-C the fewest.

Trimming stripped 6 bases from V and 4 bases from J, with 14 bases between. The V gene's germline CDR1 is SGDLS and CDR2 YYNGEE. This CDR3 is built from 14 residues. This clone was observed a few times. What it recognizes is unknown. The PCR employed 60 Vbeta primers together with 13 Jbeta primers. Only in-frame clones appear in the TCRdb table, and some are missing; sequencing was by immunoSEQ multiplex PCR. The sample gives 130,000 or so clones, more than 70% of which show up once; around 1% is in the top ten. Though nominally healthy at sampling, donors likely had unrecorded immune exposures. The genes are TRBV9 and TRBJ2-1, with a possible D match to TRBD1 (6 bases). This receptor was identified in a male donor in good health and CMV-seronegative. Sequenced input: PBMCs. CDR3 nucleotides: TGTGCCAGCACAAAAGGGGGAACTTACAATGAGCAGTTCTTC. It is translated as CASTKGGTYNEQFF. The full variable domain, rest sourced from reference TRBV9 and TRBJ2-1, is DSGVTQTPKHLITATGQRVTLRCSPRSGDLSVYWYQQSLDQGLQFLIQYYNGEERAKGNILERFSAQQFPDLHSELNLSSLELGDSALYFCASTKGGTYNEQFFGPGTRLTVL.